The clone carrying this TCR beta chain was detected ten times or more. This CDR3 region has 13 residues. V was pared by 3 bases and J by 3 bases, with 9 bases between. This sample was included in a study of blood T cells in healthy people across ages. For the second PCR, which ran for 7 to 11 cycles, a sample-barcoded 5' primer and a J-beta primer mix were used. TCRdb processed the 5' RACE reads anew with MiXCR; each CDR3 protein has one entry. The repertoire consists of about 930,000 distinct CDR3 sequences, with roughly 29% occurring once and the leading ten covering roughly 10%. These data were also filed under a second study, of T cells of mothers and their children.

V is TRBV12-3 or TRBV12-4 and J is TRBJ2-7; a possible D gene is TRBD1 (5 bases). Material: blood. The TCR was taken from a middle-aged woman in good health. The CDR3 DNA sequence: TGTGCCAGCAGTTTTCCCCAGGGCTACGAGCAGTACTTC. It is translated as CASSFPQGYEQYF.